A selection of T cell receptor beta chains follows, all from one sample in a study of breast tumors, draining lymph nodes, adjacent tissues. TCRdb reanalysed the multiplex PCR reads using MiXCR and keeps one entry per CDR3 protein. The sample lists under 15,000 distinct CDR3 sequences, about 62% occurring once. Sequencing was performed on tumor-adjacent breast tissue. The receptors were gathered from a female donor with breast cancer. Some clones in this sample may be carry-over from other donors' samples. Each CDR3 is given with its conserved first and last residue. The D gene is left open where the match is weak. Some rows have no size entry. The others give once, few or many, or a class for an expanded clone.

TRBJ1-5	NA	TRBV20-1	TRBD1	TGCAGTGCTAGAGATTCAAGCACAGGGGATCAGCCCCAGCATTTT	CSARDSSTGDQPQHF
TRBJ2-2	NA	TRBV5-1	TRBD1	TGCGCCAGCAGCTCAGGAATGCCGACAGGGATGAACACCGGGGAGCTGTTTTTT	CASSSGMPTGMNTGELFF
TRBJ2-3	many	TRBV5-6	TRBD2	TGTGCCAGCAGCTTGGCGGGGGGGCGGGATACGCAGTATTTT	CASSLAGGRDTQYF
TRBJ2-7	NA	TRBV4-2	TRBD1	TGTGCCAGCACCCCGGGACAGGGAGACTACGAGCAGTACTTC	CASTPGQGDYEQYF
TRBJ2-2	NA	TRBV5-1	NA	TGCGCCAGCAGCTTAATGGGGACCGGGGAGCTGTTTTTT	CASSLMGTGELFF
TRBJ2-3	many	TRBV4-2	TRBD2	TGTGCCAGCAGCATAACTAGCGGGGGGCTGGGAGATACGCAGTATTTT	CASSITSGGLGDTQYF
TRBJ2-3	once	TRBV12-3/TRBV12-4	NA	TGTGCCAGCGGACTACGCACAGATACGCAGTATTTT	CASGLRTDTQYF
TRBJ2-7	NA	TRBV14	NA	TGTGCCAGCAGCCAAGGGGCCTACGAGCAGTACTTC	CASSQGAYEQYF
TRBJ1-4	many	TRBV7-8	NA	TGTGCCAGCAGCCCCCGAACATATGAAAAACTGTTTTTT	CASSPRTYEKLFF
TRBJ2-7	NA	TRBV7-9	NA	TGTGCCAGCAGCGGGGAAGCCGTTCCCGAGCAGTACTTC	CASSGEAVPEQYF
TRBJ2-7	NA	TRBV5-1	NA	TGCGCCAGCAGCCTCTGGGGAAACTACGACCAGTACTTC	CASSLWGNYDQYF
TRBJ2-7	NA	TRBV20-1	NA	TGCAGTGCTAGATCCCCACTGGACTACGAGCAGTACTTC	CSARSPLDYEQYF
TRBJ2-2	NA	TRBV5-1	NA	TGCGCCAGCAAAAAGGACAGTGCGAACACCGGGGAGCTGTTTTTT	CASKKDSANTGELFF
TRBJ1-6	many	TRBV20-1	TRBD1	TGCAGTGCTAGGGGACAGGGGTATAATTCACCCCTCCACTTT	CSARGQGYNSPLHF
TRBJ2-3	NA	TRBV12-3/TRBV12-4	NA	TGTGCCAGCAGACCGGGACGGGGAGCTACAGATACGCAGTATTTT	CASRPGRGATDTQYF
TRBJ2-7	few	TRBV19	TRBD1	TGTGCCAGTAGTGCGACAGGGAACGAGCAGTACTTC	CASSATGNEQYF
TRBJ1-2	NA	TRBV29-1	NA	TGCAGCGTCATTCTTGTATCCGGCTACACCTTC	CSVILVSGYTF
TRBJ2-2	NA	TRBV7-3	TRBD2	TGTGCCAGCAGCCGGACTAGCGGGAGGACCAGGGAGCTGTTTTTT	CASSRTSGRTRELFF
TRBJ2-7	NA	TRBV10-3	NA	TGTGCCATGGGGATTGACTCGAACTACTACGAGCAGTACTTC	CAMGIDSNYYEQYF
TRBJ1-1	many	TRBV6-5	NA	TGTGCCAGCAGAGGTGGGGATAGCCCGGAAGCTTTCTTT	CASRGGDSPEAFF
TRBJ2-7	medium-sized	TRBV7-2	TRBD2	TGTGCCAGCAGCTTCGGGACTAGCGAAGCCTACGAGCAGTACTTC	CASSFGTSEAYEQYF
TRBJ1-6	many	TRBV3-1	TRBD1	TGTGCCAGCAGCCAGGGACAGGGGCATTCACCCCTCCACTTT	CASSQGQGHSPLHF
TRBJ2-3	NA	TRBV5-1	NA	TGTGCCAGCAGCCCAGGACAGAAGGCAGATACGCAGTATTTT	CASSPGQKADTQYF
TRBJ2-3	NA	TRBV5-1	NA	TGCGCCAGCAGTTCTGAACCCACAGATACGCAGTATTTT	CASSSEPTDTQYF
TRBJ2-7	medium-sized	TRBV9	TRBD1	TGTGCCAGCAGCGTAGGAGGGACAGCAACCTACGAGCAGTACTTC	CASSVGGTATYEQYF
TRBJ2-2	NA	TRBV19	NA	TGTGCCAGTACCGATGCGAACACCGGGGAGCTGTTTTTT	CASTDANTGELFF
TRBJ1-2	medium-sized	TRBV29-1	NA	TGCAGCGTTGAGCGCCCGGGACTCAAGTCCGCTGGCTACACCTTC	CSVERPGLKSAGYTF
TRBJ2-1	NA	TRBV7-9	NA	TGTGCCAGCAGCTTAAACAAGGCAAGAAGGAATGAGCAGTTCTTC	CASSLNKARRNEQFF
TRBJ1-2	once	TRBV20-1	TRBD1	TGCAGTGCTAGATACAGCCCACAGGGGGCCACAAACTATGGCTACACCTTC	CSARYSPQGATNYGYTF
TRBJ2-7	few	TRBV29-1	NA	TGCAGCGTTGTACCCCTGACAGGCTACGAGCAGTACTTC	CSVVPLTGYEQYF
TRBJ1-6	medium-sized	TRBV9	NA	TGTGCCAGCAGCGACCGAAGGGGGGGAGTTGATAATTCACCCCTCCACTTT	CASSDRRGGVDNSPLHF
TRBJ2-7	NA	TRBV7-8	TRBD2	TGTGCCAGCAGGGGACTAGCGGGAGCCTACGAGCAGTACTTC	CASRGLAGAYEQYF
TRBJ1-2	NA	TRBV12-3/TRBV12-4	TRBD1	TGTGCCAGCAGCCACCGGGGACAGGGGGTGGGCTACACCTTC	CASSHRGQGVGYTF
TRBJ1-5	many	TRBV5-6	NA	TGTGCCAGCAGCTTGGGGCCGGCTAGCAATCAGCCCCAGCATTTT	CASSLGPASNQPQHF
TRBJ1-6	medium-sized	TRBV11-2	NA	TGTGCCAGCAGCTTAGGGACAAGTAATTCACCCCTCCACTTT	CASSLGTSNSPLHF
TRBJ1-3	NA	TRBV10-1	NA	TGCGCCAGCAGTGAGCCAACTGGAAACACCATATATTTT	CASSEPTGNTIYF
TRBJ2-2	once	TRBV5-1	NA	TGCGCCAGCAGTCCTAAGTACAGGGCGAACACCGGGGAGCTGTTTTTT	CASSPKYRANTGELFF
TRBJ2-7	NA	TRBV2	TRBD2	TGTGCCAGCAGTGAAGACCGAGGCGGTGGGGGAGGGTCCTACGAGCAGTACTTC	CASSEDRGGGGGSYEQYF
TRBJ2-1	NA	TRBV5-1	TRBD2	TGCGCCAGCAGCTCGGGACTAGCTCCCCAACCATCCAATGAGCAGTTCTTC	CASSSGLAPQPSNEQFF
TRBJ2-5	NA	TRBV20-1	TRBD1	TGCAGTGCTAGACGTCCCGGGACAGGGGGAGGGGAGACCCAGTACTTC	CSARRPGTGGGETQYF
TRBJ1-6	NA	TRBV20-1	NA	TGCAGTGCTCCAGGGCTCCCCTATAATTCACCCCTCCACTTT	CSAPGLPYNSPLHF
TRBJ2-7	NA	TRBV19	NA	TGTGCCAGTAGTAGAGGGACCGCCTCCTACGAGCAGTACTTC	CASSRGTASYEQYF
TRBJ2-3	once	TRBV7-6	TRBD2	TGTGCCAGCAGCTTAGGTCTAGCGGGAGTTGATACGCAGTATTTT	CASSLGLAGVDTQYF